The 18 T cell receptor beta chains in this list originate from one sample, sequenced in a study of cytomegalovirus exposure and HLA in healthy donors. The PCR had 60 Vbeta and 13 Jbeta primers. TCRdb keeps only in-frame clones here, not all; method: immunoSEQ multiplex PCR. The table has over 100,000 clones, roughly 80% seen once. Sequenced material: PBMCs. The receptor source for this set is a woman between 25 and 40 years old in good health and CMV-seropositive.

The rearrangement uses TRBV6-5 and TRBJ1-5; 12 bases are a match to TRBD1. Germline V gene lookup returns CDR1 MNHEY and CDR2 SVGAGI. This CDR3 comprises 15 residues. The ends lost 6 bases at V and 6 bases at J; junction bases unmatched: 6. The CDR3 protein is CASREGQGAGQPQHF. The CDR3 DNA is TGTGCCAGCAGGGAGGGACAGGGGGCAGGTCAGCCCCAGCATTTT.

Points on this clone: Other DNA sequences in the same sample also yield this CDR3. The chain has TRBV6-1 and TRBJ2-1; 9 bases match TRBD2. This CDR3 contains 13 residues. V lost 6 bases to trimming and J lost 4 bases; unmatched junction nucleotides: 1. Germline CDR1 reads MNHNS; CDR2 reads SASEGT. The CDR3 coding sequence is TGTGCCAGCAGCCTAGCGGGGTACAATGAGCAGTTCTTC. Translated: CASSLAGYNEQFF.

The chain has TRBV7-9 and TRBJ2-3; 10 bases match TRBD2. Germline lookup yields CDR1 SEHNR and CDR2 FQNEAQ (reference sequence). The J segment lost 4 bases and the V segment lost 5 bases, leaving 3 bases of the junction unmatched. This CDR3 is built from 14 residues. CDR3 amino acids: CASSLSGGADTQYF. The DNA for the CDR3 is TGTGCCAGCAGCCTAAGCGGGGGGGCAGATACGCAGTATTTT. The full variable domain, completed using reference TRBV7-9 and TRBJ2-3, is DTGVSQNPRHKITKRGQNVTFRCDPISEHNRLYWYRQTLGQGPEFLTYFQNEAQLEKSRLLSDRFSAERPKGSFSTLEIQRTEQGDSAMYLCASSLSGGADTQYFGPGTRLTVL.

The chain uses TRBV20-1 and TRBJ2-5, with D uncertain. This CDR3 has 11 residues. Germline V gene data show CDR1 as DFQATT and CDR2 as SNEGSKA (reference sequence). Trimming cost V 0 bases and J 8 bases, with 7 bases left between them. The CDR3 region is CSARERLTQYF. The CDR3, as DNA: TGCAGTGCTAGAGAGAGGCTTACCCAGTACTTC.

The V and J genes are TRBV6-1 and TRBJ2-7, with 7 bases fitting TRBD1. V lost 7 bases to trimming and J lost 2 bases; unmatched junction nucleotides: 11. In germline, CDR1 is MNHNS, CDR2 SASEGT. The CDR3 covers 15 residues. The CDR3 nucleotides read TGTGCCAGCACTCAACTACCGACAGGGACCTACGAGCAGTACTTC. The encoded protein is CASTQLPTGTYEQYF.

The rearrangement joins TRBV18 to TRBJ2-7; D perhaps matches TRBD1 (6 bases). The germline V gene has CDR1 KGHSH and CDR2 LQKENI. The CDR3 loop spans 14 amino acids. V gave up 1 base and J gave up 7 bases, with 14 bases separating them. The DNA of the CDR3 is TGTGCCAGCTCACCACGGGCAGGGGAAGGGGAGCAGTACTTC. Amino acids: CASSPRAGEGEQYF.

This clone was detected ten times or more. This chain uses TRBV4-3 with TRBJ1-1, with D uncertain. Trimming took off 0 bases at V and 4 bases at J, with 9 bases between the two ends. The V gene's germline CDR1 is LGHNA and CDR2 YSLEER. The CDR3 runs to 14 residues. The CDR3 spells CASSQDSSPTEAFF. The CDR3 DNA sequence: TGCGCCAGCAGCCAAGATTCGAGCCCCACTGAAGCTTTCTTT.

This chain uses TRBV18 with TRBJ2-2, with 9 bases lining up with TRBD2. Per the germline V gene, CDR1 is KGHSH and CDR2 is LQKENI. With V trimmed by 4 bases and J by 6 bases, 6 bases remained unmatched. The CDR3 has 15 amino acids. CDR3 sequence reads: CASSRPGLAAGELFF. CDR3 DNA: TGTGCCAGCTCACGGCCGGGACTAGCTGCCGGGGAGCTGTTTTTT.

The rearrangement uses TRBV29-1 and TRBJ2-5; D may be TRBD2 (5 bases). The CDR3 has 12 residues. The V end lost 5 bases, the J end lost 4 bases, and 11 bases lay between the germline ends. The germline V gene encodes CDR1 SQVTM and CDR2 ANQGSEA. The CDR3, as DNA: TGCAGCGTTATCGAGGGTTCAGAGACCCAGTACTTC. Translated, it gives CSVIEGSETQYF. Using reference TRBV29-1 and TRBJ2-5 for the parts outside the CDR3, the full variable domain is SAVISQKPSRDICQRGTSLTIQCQVDSQVTMMFWYRQQPGQSLTLIATANQGSEATYESGFVIDKFPISRPNLTFSTLTVSNMSPEDSSIYLCSVIEGSETQYFGPGTRLLVL.

CDR3 loop: CATSTPSGNEKLFF. In DNA, the CDR3 is TGTGCCACCAGCACCCCTTCAGGGAATGAAAAACTGTTTTTT. This chain links TRBV15 with TRBJ1-4; TRBD1 might be the D (5 bases). The CDR3 length is 14 residues. Trimming shortened V by 4 bases and J by 5 bases, and 11 bases separated the two germline ends. Germline loops: CDR1 LNHNV, CDR2 YYDKDF (reference sequence).

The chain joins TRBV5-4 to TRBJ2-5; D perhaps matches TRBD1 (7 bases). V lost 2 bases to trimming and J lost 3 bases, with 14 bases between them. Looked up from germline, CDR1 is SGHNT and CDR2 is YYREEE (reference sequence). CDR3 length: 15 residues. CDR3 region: CASSLDRRGEETQYF. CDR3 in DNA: TGTGCCAGCAGCTTAGATCGCAGGGGGGAAGAGACCCAGTACTTC. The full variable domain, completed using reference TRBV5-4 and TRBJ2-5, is ETGVTQSPTHLIKTRGQQVTLRCSSQSGHNTVSWYQQALGQGPQFIFQYYREEENGRGNFPPRFSGLQFPNYSSELNVNALELDDSALYLCASSLDRRGEETQYFGPGTRLLVL.

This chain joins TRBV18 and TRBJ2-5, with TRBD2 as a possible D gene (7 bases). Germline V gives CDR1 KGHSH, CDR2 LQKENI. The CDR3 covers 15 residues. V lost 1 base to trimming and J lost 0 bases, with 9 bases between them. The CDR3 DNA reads TGTGCCAGCTCACCACAGGGGGGGTACCAAGAGACCCAGTACTTC. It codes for CASSPQGGYQETQYF.

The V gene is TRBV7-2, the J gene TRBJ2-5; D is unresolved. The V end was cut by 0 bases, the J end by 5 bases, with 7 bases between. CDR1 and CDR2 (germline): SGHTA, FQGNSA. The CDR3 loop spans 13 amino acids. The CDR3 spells CASSLARFETQYF. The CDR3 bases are TGTGCCAGCAGCTTAGCCCGTTTCGAGACCCAGTACTTC.

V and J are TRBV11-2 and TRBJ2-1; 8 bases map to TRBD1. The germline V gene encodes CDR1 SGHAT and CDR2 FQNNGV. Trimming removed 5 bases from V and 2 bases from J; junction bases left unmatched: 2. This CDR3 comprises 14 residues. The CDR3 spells CASSLQGAYNEQFF. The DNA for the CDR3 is TGTGCCAGCAGCCTACAGGGGGCCTACAATGAGCAGTTCTTC.

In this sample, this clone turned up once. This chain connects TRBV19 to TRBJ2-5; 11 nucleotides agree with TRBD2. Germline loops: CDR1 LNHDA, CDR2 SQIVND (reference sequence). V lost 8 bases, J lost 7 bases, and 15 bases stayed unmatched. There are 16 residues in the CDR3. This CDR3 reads CASDSSGGLERRTQYF. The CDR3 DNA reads TGTGCCAGTGACTCTAGCGGGGGGCTCGAAAGGCGGACCCAGTACTTC.

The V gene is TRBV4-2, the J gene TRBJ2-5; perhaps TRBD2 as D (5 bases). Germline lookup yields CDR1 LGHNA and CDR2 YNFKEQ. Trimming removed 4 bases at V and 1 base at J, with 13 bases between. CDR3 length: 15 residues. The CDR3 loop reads CASSPGVPTQETQYF. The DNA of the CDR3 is TGTGCCAGCAGCCCCGGGGTGCCCACCCAAGAGACCCAGTACTTC.

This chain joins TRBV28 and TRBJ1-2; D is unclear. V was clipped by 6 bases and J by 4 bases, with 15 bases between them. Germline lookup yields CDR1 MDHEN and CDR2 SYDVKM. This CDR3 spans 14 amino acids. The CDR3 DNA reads TGTGCCAGCAGCAAGACTCCCGTTCGCTATGGCTACACCTTC. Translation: CASSKTPVRYGYTF.

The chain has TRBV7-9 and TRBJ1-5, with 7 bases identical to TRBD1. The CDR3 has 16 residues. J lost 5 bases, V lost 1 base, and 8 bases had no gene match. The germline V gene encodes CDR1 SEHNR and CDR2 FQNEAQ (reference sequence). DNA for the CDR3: TGTGCCAGCAGCTTAGTATCCGGGACAGCAGATCAGCCCCAGCATTTT. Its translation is CASSLVSGTADQPQHF.